This paragraph covers one T cell receptor (beta chain) sequence. The antigen it recognizes is unknown. There are no base qualities to consult, and no much larger clone falls within one base. The library was made by multiplex PCR. Reads for this sample came from a 454 GS FLX. Semiquantitative ARM-PCR was used to amplify the TCR alpha and beta CDR3 regions from mRNA. In ARM-PCR, tagged nested gene-specific primers were used first, and communal superprimers then performed exponential amplification. Before the first-round PCR products went through the second amplification round, exonuclease was used to remove the nested primers. Amplicons were sequenced on the 454 platform, which allows rapid sequencing of millions of DNA fragments without cloning bias. A read mappable to both V and J germline segments was defined as an effective read. Per the original workflow: IRmap, which uses pyromap, a Smith-Waterman modification adapted to 454 sequencing errors, was used to assign reads to germline V, D and J segments. To filter D-beta assignments, cutoffs were set at the 99th percentile of the alignment scores obtained from simulated random sequences. The CDR3 was taken to be the amino acids lying between the conserved V-segment Y[YFLI]C motif and the J-segment [FW]GXGT motif. A compound Poisson process model, previously applied to large-scale EST data, was used to estimate repertoire diversity. A procedure for detecting cross-contamination was used to argue that the shared CDR3s did not come from sample contamination. TCRdb reanalyzed the raw reads on its own, using fastp at Q25 for trimming and MiXCR for clone calling, and kept in-frame beta chains. A single entry per CDR3 protein holds the most common genes and DNA from its merged rows. The V and J calls here are based on TCRdb, not the publication. Present in this sample are around 2,400 distinct CDR3 sequences, 40% to 50% of which were seen just once. The biggest ten clones account for around 42% of the sample.

From its cysteine to its phenylalanine, the CDR3 spans 15 amino acids. Only CDR3 DNA is held: 45 bases, read in frame from base 1. The junction carries 21 bases between V and J, which are trimmed by 7 bases and 8 bases respectively. From the germline V gene, CDR1 is MNHEY and CDR2 is SVGAGI. Miltenyi superparamagnetic beads coated with subset-specific monoclonal antibodies were used to isolate the T cell subsets. Activated T cells were isolated as CD45RA-RO-CD69+ cells with anti-CD69 microbeads. All T cell populations were isolated from peripheral blood. Ficoll separation was used to obtain mononuclear cells from whole blood, after which anti-CD14 microbeads were used to deplete monocytes. Isolated cell populations were immediately resuspended in RNAprotect reagent. The data were taken from a study of relationships among human T cell subsets (dated by TCRdb to the early 2010s). A note on the overall study: The study sequenced eight distinct T cell populations from blood: pan T, CD8 cytotoxic, regulatory, Th1, Th2, naive plus transitional, activated and memory cells.

The paper as a whole reports these results and caveats: More than 55% of CD8+ cytotoxic sequences came from clones with more than 100 reads, while the regulatory and Th2 subsets showed few clones of that size. Across the seven subsets, no statistically significant differences turned up in V, D and J usage, CDR3 length, or N-nucleotide additions. Substantial CDR3 sharing among Th1, Th2 and regulatory T cells was interpreted as suggesting stochastic cell fate choices. The bead-based sorting was unable to rule out the presence of a CD4+CD8+ double-positive population.

The sequence links TRBV6-5 to TRBJ2-1; matching of 6 bases hints at TRBD2 as the D gene. This clonotype was sampled from a man in his forties or fifties in good health. Sequencing was carried out using activated T cells sorted from blood. Interpreted using the paper, the cell subset or site label stands for: CD45RA-RO-CD69+ activated T cells. The CDR3 has the sequence CASISGGSGQDEQFF. The DNA is as follows: TGTGCCAGCATTTCCGGGGGTAGCGGCCAGGATGAGCAGTTCTTC.